The next 30 T cell receptor beta chains were all read from a single sample in a study of blood T cell repertoires in COVID-19. TCRdb's copy holds only in-frame clones and misses some; the assay was immunoSEQ multiplex PCR. This table has approximately 47,000 clones, over 80% appearing once. What was sequenced was peripheral blood. The receptors shown here come from a human donor with active COVID-19. The donor label of this sample is uncertain.

In its sample, this clone was seen once. The V call is TRBV5-1, the J call TRBJ2-1, with 13 bases that match TRBD2. This CDR3 comprises 15 residues. Germline loops: CDR1 SGHRS, CDR2 YFSETQ. J was trimmed by 6 bases and V by 4 bases; bases with no gene match: 4. CDR3 sequence: CASSLTSGRANEQFF. The CDR3 nucleotides read TGCGCCAGCAGCCTCACTAGCGGGAGGGCCAATGAGCAGTTCTTC.

This clone was counted once. The rearrangement joins TRBV29-1 to TRBJ1-1; possibly TRBD1 for D (6 bases). Per the germline V gene, CDR1 is SQVTM and CDR2 is ANQGSEA. CDR3 size: 12 residues. Trimming stripped 7 bases from V and 2 bases from J, with 11 bases between. In nucleotides, the CDR3 is TGCAGCGGAGAAGGGGGTAACACTGAAGCTTTCTTT. Its protein is CSGEGGNTEAFF.

The V gene is TRBV9, the J gene TRBJ2-1; D ambiguous. Germline loops: CDR1 SGDLS, CDR2 YYNGEE. The CDR3 runs to 16 residues. V lost 0 bases, J lost 2 bases, and 12 bases lay in between. CDR3: CASSVVSGSTYNEQFF. CDR3 nucleotide sequence: TGTGCCAGCAGCGTAGTATCAGGAAGTACCTACAATGAGCAGTTCTTC.

The genes are TRBV2 and TRBJ1-6; 12 nucleotides match TRBD1. CDR1 and CDR2 (germline): SNHLY, FYNNEI. This CDR3 has 18 residues. The V gene end was trimmed by 3 bases and the J gene end by 11 bases; junction bases not matched to a gene: 14. CDR3 sequence reads: CASSEAGQGAANVTPLHF. Written as DNA, the CDR3 is TGTGCCAGCAGTGAGGCGGGACAGGGGGCGGCGAATGTAACACCCCTCCACTTT.

This rearrangement joins TRBV28 to TRBJ1-3; 7 positions agree with TRBD1. V gave up 5 bases and J gave up 0 bases; unmatched junction bases: 10. CDR1 is MDHEN and CDR2 is SYDVKM in the germline V gene. The CDR3 covers 17 residues. The CDR3 DNA follows: TGTGCCAGCAGTCCTTGGACAGGCCACAACTCTGGAAACACCATATATTTT. Translation gives CASSPWTGHNSGNTIYF.

V gene TRBV7-2 combines with J gene TRBJ2-7; 10 bases are a match to TRBD1. The CDR3 sequence is 15 residues long. V dropped 4 bases and J dropped 7; count of bases not matched to a gene: 10. Germline assignment: CDR1 SGHTA and CDR2 FQGNSA. CDR3 protein: CASSSRDRGPGEQYF. In nucleotides, the CDR3 is TGTGCCAGCAGCTCGAGGGACAGGGGTCCGGGGGAGCAGTACTTC.

This rearrangement joins TRBV28 to TRBJ1-4; 8 bases agree with TRBD1. V trimming: 4 bases; J trimming: 8 bases; junction bases outside the gene matches: 9. This CDR3 is built from 15 residues. Germline lookup yields CDR1 MDHEN and CDR2 SYDVKM. The CDR3 loop is CASSWGTGGREKLFF. CDR3 coding DNA: TGTGCCAGCAGTTGGGGGACAGGTGGTCGGGAAAAACTGTTTTTT.

The table lists this clone with a few counts. The chain recombines TRBV7-6 with TRBJ2-7, with a possible D match to TRBD1 (6 bases). The CDR3 spans 14 residues. V lost 2 bases and J 3 bases, leaving 11 bases between the germline ends. CDR1 is SGHVS, CDR2 FNYEAQ, per germline. CDR3 in amino acids: CASSLIAQGYEQYF. The DNA for the CDR3 is TGTGCCAGCAGCTTAATAGCACAGGGCTACGAGCAGTACTTC. Combining the CDR3 with reference TRBV7-6 and TRBJ2-7 gives the whole variable domain GAGVSQSPRYKVTKRGQDVALRCDPISGHVSLYWYRQALGQGPEFLTYFNYEAQQDKSGLPNDRFSAERPEGSISTLTIQRTEQRDSAMYRCASSLIAQGYEQYFGPGTRLTVT.

The CDR3, as DNA: TGTGCCAGCAGCGACTTAGCGGGGACCTACGAGCAGTACTTC. It specifies CASSDLAGTYEQYF. V and J are TRBV7-9 and TRBJ2-7; TRBD2 aligns across 8 bases. V lost 5 bases and J lost 2; bases outside the gene matches: 5. The CDR3 length is 14 residues. Per the germline V gene, CDR1 is SEHNR and CDR2 is FQNEAQ (reference sequence).

The chain has TRBV5-1 and TRBJ2-5, with 7 bases matching TRBD1. This CDR3 spans 14 amino acids. The germline CDR1 and CDR2 sequences are SGHRS and YFSETQ. V was clipped by 1 base and J by 5 bases; unmatched bases: 5. The CDR3 region has the DNA TGCGCCAGCAGCTTGAGAGGGGGCGCGGAGACCCAGTACTTC. This translates into CASSLRGGAETQYF.

The chain carries TRBV5-1 and TRBJ2-7; 8 positions match TRBD1. V was clipped by 0 bases and J by 4 bases; unmatched bases: 6. The germline gives CDR1 SGHRS, CDR2 YFSETQ. The CDR3 is 15 amino acids. The CDR3 coding sequence is TGCGCCAGCAGCTTGGGGACAGGGAAGGGATACGAGCAGTACTTC. This gives the protein CASSLGTGKGYEQYF.

The rearrangement joins TRBV4-3 to TRBJ2-5; the match to TRBD2 covers 9 bases. Trimming took 5 bases from V and 5 from J; bases not matched to a gene: 9. Germline CDR1 LGHNA, CDR2 YSLEER. This CDR3 is 15 amino acids long. Written as DNA, the CDR3 is TGCGCCAGCAGCGAGGACTTAGCGGGAGCGGAGACCCAGTACTTC. This codes for CASSEDLAGAETQYF.

The chain uses TRBV18 and TRBJ2-5, with unresolved D. V shed 2 bases and J shed 3 bases, with 7 bases lying between them. Germline V gene sequence: CDR1 KGHSH, CDR2 LQKENI. The CDR3 sequence is 13 residues long. CDR3 nucleotides: TGTGCCAGCTCACCAATTAGTAAAGAGACCCAGTACTTC. Amino acid sequence: CASSPISKETQYF.

The chain carries TRBV5-1 and TRBJ1-2; TRBD1 is a possible D gene (5 bases). This CDR3 spans 15 amino acids. CDR1 is SGHRS and CDR2 is YFSETQ in the germline V gene. Trimming took 0 bases from V and 0 from J, leaving 9 bases between them. CDR3 loop: CASSLGQIPNYGYTF. The CDR3 region has the DNA TGCGCCAGCAGCTTGGGACAGATTCCTAACTATGGCTACACCTTC.

The V gene is TRBV18, the J gene TRBJ1-4, with TRBD1 matching 7 bases. The CDR3 extends over 12 amino acids. V lost 3 bases to trimming and J lost 10 bases; unmatched junction nucleotides: 2. Germline V gives CDR1 KGHSH, CDR2 LQKENI. The CDR3 reads CASSPRTGKLFF. CDR3 sequence (DNA): TGTGCCAGCTCACCGCGGACAGGAAAACTGTTTTTT.

This rearrangement joins TRBV18 to TRBJ2-7; D possibly corresponds to TRBD1 (5 bases). CDR3 size: 14 residues. Germline CDR1 KGHSH, CDR2 LQKENI. V lost 4 bases and J 4 bases, leaving 14 bases between the germline ends. The CDR3 DNA reads as TGTGCCAGCTCACTTCAGGGCCGATTGTACGAGCAGTACTTC. It translates to CASSLQGRLYEQYF.

The V call is TRBV11-3, the J call TRBJ1-1; D might be TRBD1 (5 bases). CDR1 is SGHNT and CDR2 is YENEEA in the germline V gene. The CDR3 is 15 amino acids. Trimming took off 4 bases at V and 3 bases at J, with 15 bases between the two ends. The CDR3 loop reads CASSSRRGLDTEAFF. In nucleotides, the CDR3 is TGTGCCAGCAGCTCTAGGCGGGGACTGGACACTGAAGCTTTCTTT.

The J gene is TRBJ1-2, the V gene TRBV3-1 (or the pseudogene TRBV3-2); D not certain. The CDR3 contains 11 residues. From germline, CDR1 is LGHDT and CDR2 YNNKEL (reference sequence). Deletions cut 8 bases from V and 5 bases from J, with 9 bases between. CDR3 amino acids: CASGMAYGYTF. CDR3 coding DNA: TGTGCCAGCGGCATGGCATATGGCTACACCTTC.

The chain combines TRBV6-5 with TRBJ1-2; D call uncertain. This CDR3 contains 12 residues. Trimming cost V 5 bases and J 7 bases, with 11 bases left between them. Germline CDR1 MNHEY, CDR2 SVGAGI. The CDR3 DNA sequence: TGTGCCAGCAGTCCGGGTGGCGGTGGCTACACCTTC. It is translated as CASSPGGGGYTF.

V gene TRBV19 combines with J gene TRBJ2-7; a possible D gene is TRBD1 (6 bases). The CDR3 loop spans 15 amino acids. In germline, CDR1 is LNHDA, CDR2 SQIVND (reference sequence). V lost 1 base and J lost 7, with 17 bases in between. The CDR3 region has the DNA TGTGCCAGTAGTATAGTTACAGGGAGCGGCAGGGAGCAGTACTTC. Translation gives CASSIVTGSGREQYF.

V gene TRBV9 combines with J gene TRBJ2-3; the D gene is possibly TRBD2 (5 bases). The CDR3 is 15 residues long. The germline V gene encodes CDR1 SGDLS and CDR2 YYNGEE. Trimming pared 2 bases from V and 0 bases from J, leaving 10 bases between. This CDR3 is CASSVGGYSTDTQYF. DNA for the CDR3: TGTGCCAGCAGCGTGGGCGGGTATAGCACAGATACGCAGTATTTT.

The chain combines TRBV4-1 with TRBJ1-2; D may be TRBD1 (6 bases). The CDR3 length is 15 residues. CDR1 is MGHRA, CDR2 YSYEKL, per germline. V was trimmed by 1 base and J by 9 bases, leaving 18 bases between them. The CDR3 DNA reads TGCGCCAGCAGCCAAGCCTACAAGGGGGTAGATAGCTACACCTTC. Amino acid sequence: CASSQAYKGVDSYTF.

The chain links TRBV18 to TRBJ1-5, with TRBD1 identical over 9 bases. Per the germline V gene, CDR1 is KGHSH and CDR2 is LQKENI. The CDR3 totals 15 residues. V dropped 3 bases and J dropped 1; count of bases not matched to a gene: 1. The CDR3 DNA reads as TGTGCCAGCTCACCGGGACAGGGAAGCAATCAGCCCCAGCATTTT. It encodes CASSPGQGSNQPQHF. Together with reference TRBV18 and TRBJ1-5, the CDR3 gives the full variable domain: NAGVMQNPRHLVRRRGQEARLRCSPMKGHSHVYWYRQLPEEGLKFMVYLQKENIIDESGMPKERFSAEFPKEGPSILRIQQVVRGDSAAYFCASSPGQGSNQPQHFGDGTRLSIL.

The chain is built from TRBV28 and TRBJ2-7; TRBD1 matches 8 bases. The germline V gene has CDR1 MDHEN and CDR2 SYDVKM. The CDR3 sequence is 14 residues long. V shed 3 bases and J 4 bases; nucleotides not matched to a gene: 5. In DNA, the CDR3 is TGTGCCAGCAGTTTTTTGGGACAGGAGTACGAGCAGTACTTC. It yields the protein CASSFLGQEYEQYF. The whole variable domain, remainder taken from reference TRBV28 and TRBJ2-7, is DVKVTQSSRYLVKRTGEKVFLECVQDMDHENMFWYRQDPGLGLRLIYFSYDVKMKEKGDIPEGYSVSREKKERFSLILESASTNQTSMYLCASSFLGQEYEQYFGPGTRLTVT.

The V call is TRBV5-1, the J call TRBJ2-1, with 7 nucleotides matching TRBD2. V lost 0 bases and J lost 5; bases outside the gene matches: 8. CDR1 and CDR2 from the germline V gene are SGHRS and YFSETQ. The CDR3 runs to 16 residues. CDR3 sequence reads: CASSLVGGGWDNEQFF. For the CDR3, the DNA is TGCGCCAGCAGCTTGGTAGGCGGGGGATGGGACAATGAGCAGTTCTTC.

In this sample, this clone turned up once. This rearrangement joins TRBV4-1 to TRBJ2-1, with 7 bases fitting TRBD1. The germline V gene encodes CDR1 MGHRA and CDR2 YSYEKL. The CDR3 is 12 amino acids. J was trimmed by 9 bases and V by 3 bases; bases with no gene match: 2. CDR3 DNA: TGCGCCAGCAGCCATCACAGGGGTGAGCAGTTCTTC. This gives the protein CASSHHRGEQFF.

The J gene is TRBJ2-2, the V gene TRBV5-1; D is uncertain. This CDR3 spans 15 amino acids. Trimming stripped 5 bases from V and 1 base from J, with 12 bases between. The germline V gene has CDR1 SGHRS and CDR2 YFSETQ. Here the CDR3 DNA reads TGCGCCAGCAGGAAAACCGGGTTGAACACCGGGGAGCTGTTTTTT. This translates into CASRKTGLNTGELFF.

This clone has just one count. The CDR3 DNA sequence: TGTGCCAGCAGTCGCGGGGGTCTCACAGATACGCAGTATTTT. Residues: CASSRGGLTDTQYF. The chain has TRBV6-2 or TRBV6-3 and TRBJ2-3, with 7 bases lining up with TRBD2. J was trimmed by 2 bases and V by 5 bases; bases with no gene match: 4. The CDR3 length is 14 residues. From germline, CDR1 is MNHEY and CDR2 SVGEGT.

The chain has TRBV5-1 and TRBJ1-2; the D gene is possibly TRBD1 (5 bases). Looked up from germline, CDR1 is SGHRS and CDR2 is YFSETQ. The CDR3 length is 14 residues. Trimming cost V 0 bases and J 7 bases, with 13 bases left between them. In DNA, the CDR3 is TGCGCCAGCAGCTTGGTGGGGGGATCGGCTGGCTACACCTTC. Its translation is CASSLVGGSAGYTF.

The chain is built from TRBV10-2 and TRBJ1-6, with a weak D call TRBD1 (5 bases). This CDR3 is built from 14 residues. V was clipped by 6 bases and J by 7 bases, with 13 bases between them. Germline CDR1 WSHSY, CDR2 SAAADI. The CDR3 loop reads CASRQETINSPLHF. The CDR3 DNA sequence: TGCGCCAGCAGACAGGAAACAATAAATTCACCCCTCCACTTT.